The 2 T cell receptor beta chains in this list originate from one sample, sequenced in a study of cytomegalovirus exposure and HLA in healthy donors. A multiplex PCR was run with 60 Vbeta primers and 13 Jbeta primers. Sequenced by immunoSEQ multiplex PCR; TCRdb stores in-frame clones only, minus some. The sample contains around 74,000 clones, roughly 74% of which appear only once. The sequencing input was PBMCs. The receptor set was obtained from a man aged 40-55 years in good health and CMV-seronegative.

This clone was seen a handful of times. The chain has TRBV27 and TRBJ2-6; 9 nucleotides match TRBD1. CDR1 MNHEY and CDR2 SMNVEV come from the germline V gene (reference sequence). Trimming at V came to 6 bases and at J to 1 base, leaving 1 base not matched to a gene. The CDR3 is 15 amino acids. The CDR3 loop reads CASRGTGSGANVLTF. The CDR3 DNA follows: TGTGCCAGCAGAGGGACAGGGTCTGGGGCCAACGTCCTGACTTTC.

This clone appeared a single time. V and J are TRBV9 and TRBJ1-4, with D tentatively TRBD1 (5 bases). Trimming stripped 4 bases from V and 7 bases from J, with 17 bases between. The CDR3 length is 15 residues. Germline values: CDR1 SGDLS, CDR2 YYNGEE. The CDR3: CASSSPQGHGEKLFF. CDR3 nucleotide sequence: TGTGCCAGCAGCTCCCCTCAGGGTCATGGTGAAAAACTGTTTTTT.